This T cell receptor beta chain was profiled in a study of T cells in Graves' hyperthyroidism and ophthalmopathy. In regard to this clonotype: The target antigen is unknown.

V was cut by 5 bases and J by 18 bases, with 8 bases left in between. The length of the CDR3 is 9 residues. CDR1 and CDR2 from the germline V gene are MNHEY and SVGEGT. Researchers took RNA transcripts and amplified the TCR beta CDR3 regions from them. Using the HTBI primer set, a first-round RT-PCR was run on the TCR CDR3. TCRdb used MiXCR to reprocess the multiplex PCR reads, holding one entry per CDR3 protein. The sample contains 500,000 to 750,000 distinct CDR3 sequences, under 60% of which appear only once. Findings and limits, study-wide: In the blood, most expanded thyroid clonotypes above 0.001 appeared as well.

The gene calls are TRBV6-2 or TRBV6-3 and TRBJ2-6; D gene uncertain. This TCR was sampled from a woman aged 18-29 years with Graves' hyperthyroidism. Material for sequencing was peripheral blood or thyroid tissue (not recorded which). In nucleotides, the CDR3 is TGTGCCAGCAGTCCAGACCGGACTTTC. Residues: CASSPDRTF.